The 10 T cell receptor beta chains given below trace back to one sample, sequenced in a study of response to subunit inactivated influenza vaccine listed by TCRdb under 2018. Library method: RT-PCR. The sequencer listed for this sample is Illumina HiSeq 2500. TCRdb redid the processing of the public reads, applying fastp at Q25 and MiXCR, and retained in-frame beta chains. Each entry merges the rows of one CDR3 protein and shows their most common DNA and genes. Within this sample are 800,000 to 1,000,000 distinct CDR3 sequences, with 21% of them counted one time only. About a tenth of the sample rests with the top ten. The sample in question was PBMCs from blood, obtained about 5 days after vaccination. These receptors originate from a man in his forties or fifties who received an inactivated influenza vaccine. Donor details come from another sample of the same person, matched by shared clones.

This clonotype showed up just a few times. The V gene is TRBV6-5, the J gene TRBJ2-1; 7 bases fit TRBD2. The germline V gene has CDR1 MNHEY and CDR2 SVGAGI. Unmatched junction bases numbered 5, after V lost 0 bases and J lost 6 bases. The length of the CDR3 is 15 residues. In nucleotides, the CDR3 is TGTGCCAGCAGTTACTCGAACTCGGGGGGCAATGAGCAGTTCTTC. It is translated as CASSYSNSGGNEQFF.

The CDR3 loop reads CASSHGTSGGYINEQFF. The CDR3 DNA reads as TGCGCCAGCAGCCATGGGACTAGCGGGGGGTACATCAATGAGCAGTTCTTC. The J gene is TRBJ2-1, the V gene TRBV4-3; 15 bases are a match to TRBD2. CDR3 length: 17 amino acids. J lost 6 bases, V lost 3 bases, and 6 bases had no gene match. CDR1 is LGHNA and CDR2 is YSLEER in the germline V gene.

The V and J genes are TRBV27 and TRBJ1-5; perhaps TRBD1 as D (6 bases). The germline CDR1 and CDR2 sequences are MNHEY and SMNVEV (reference sequence). The CDR3 is 14 residues long. V was cut by 1 base and J by 7 bases, with 11 bases left in between. As DNA, the CDR3 is TGTGCCAGCAGTTTATACGGGGGCAGGCAGCCCCAGCATTTT. Translated, it gives CASSLYGGRQPQHF.

The rearrangement uses TRBV5-1 and TRBJ1-6; D might be TRBD1 (5 bases). This CDR3 comprises 17 residues. V was pared by 0 bases and J by 9 bases, with 19 bases between. CDR1 and CDR2 from the germline V gene are SGHRS and YFSETQ. The CDR3 DNA reads as TGCGCCAGCAGCTTGGAGGCTCCGGGGGGTGGCGGTTCACCCCTCCACTTT. Translating it yields CASSLEAPGGGGSPLHF.

The chain uses TRBV12-3 or TRBV12-4 and TRBJ1-1; the D gene is possibly TRBD1 (5 bases). V lost 5 bases and J lost 1, with 14 bases in between. The CDR3 length is 15 residues. The CDR3 loop is CASSLFRGPNTEAFF. In DNA form, the CDR3 reads TGTGCCAGCAGTCTCTTTAGGGGCCCGAACACTGAAGCTTTCTTT.

The gene calls are TRBV6-1 and TRBJ2-7; 10 nucleotides align to TRBD2. The CDR3 sequence is 16 residues long. V dropped 6 bases and J dropped 3; count of bases not matched to a gene: 11. Germline V gives CDR1 MNHNS, CDR2 SASEGT. For the CDR3, the DNA is TGTGCCAGCAGGCCGTCCGGGACTAGCGTTTACTACGAGCAGTACTTC. This gives the protein CASRPSGTSVYYEQYF.

V gene TRBV24-1 combines with J gene TRBJ2-3; no reliable D call. Trimming pared 7 bases from V and 6 bases from J, leaving 22 bases between. Germline V gives CDR1 KGHDR, CDR2 SFDVKD. The CDR3 contains 16 residues. DNA of the CDR3: TGTGCCACCAGCGACCCCCGTGGGCCTCAAGGCGATACGCAGTATTTT. As protein: CATSDPRGPQGDTQYF.

Only a few counts were recorded for this clonotype. V usage is TRBV5-1 and J usage is TRBJ2-1; 8 bases map to TRBD2. The V gene's germline CDR1 is SGHRS and CDR2 YFSETQ. The CDR3 runs 15 residues. V lost 1 base, J lost 7 bases, and 7 bases stayed unmatched. DNA for the CDR3: TGCGCCAGCAGCTTGTTGGGTAGCGGGATTAATGAGCAGTTCTTC. Its translation: CASSLLGSGINEQFF.

The chain employs TRBV14 and TRBJ2-1, with D possibly TRBD1 on 6 matching bases. The CDR3 runs 17 residues. V lost 1 base and J 0 bases, leaving 13 bases between the germline ends. Germline lookup yields CDR1 SGHDN and CDR2 FVKESK. The CDR3: CASSQAFSRGSYNEQFF. The CDR3 DNA follows: TGTGCCAGCAGCCAAGCTTTCTCCAGGGGCTCCTACAATGAGCAGTTCTTC.

The chain couples TRBV6-2 or TRBV6-3 to TRBJ2-7; 9 bases line up with TRBD2. The V gene end was trimmed by 10 bases and the J gene end by 3 bases; junction bases not matched to a gene: 7. The CDR3 runs 13 residues. Germline CDR1 MNHEY, CDR2 SVGEGT. The CDR3 is CATGGSGSYEQYF. As DNA, the CDR3 is TGTGCCACCGGCGGTAGCGGGAGCTACGAGCAGTACTTC.